A single sample is the source of the 26 T cell receptor beta chains below, sequenced in a study of shared clonotypes between healthy human individuals. Clones were read by immunoSEQ multiplex PCR, and TCRdb kept only the in-frame ones, dropping some. The sample has about 330,000 clones; more than 75% are singletons. Sequencing was performed on memory CD8+ T cells sorted from blood. Subset of the sample: CD45RO+ cells pooled with CCR7-negative TemRA cells. The receptors here all came from a man aged 18-30 years in good health.

V and J are TRBV5-4 and TRBJ2-7; 9 nucleotides match TRBD1. This CDR3 contains 14 residues. Per the germline V gene, CDR1 is SGHNT and CDR2 is YYREEE (reference sequence). J gave up 3 bases and V 1 base, and 2 bases lay outside the gene matches. As DNA, the CDR3 is TGTGCCAGCAGCTTGAGGGACAGGGACTACGAGCAGTACTTC. Translation gives CASSLRDRDYEQYF.

The CDR3 nucleotides read TGTGCCAGCAGCTTCACCCACAATGAGCAGTTCTTC. It is translated as CASSFTHNEQFF. V usage is TRBV11-3 and J usage is TRBJ2-1, with unresolved D. The V end lost 3 bases, the J end lost 5 bases, and 5 bases lay between the germline ends. Germline V gene sequence: CDR1 SGHNT, CDR2 YENEEA. This CDR3 is 12 amino acids long.

The sample holds many counts of this clone. The chain recombines TRBV7-9 with TRBJ2-1; D gene uncertain. Germline V lookup: CDR1 SEHNR, CDR2 FQNEAQ (reference sequence). The CDR3 runs 12 residues. The V end was cut by 4 bases, the J end by 8 bases, with 9 bases between. CDR3 residues: CASSSRTDEQFF. The DNA for the CDR3 is TGTGCCAGCAGCTCCCGGACGGATGAGCAGTTCTTC. Together with reference TRBV7-9 and TRBJ2-1, the CDR3 gives the full variable domain: DTGVSQNPRHKITKRGQNVTFRCDPISEHNRLYWYRQTLGQGPEFLTYFQNEAQLEKSRLLSDRFSAERPKGSFSTLEIQRTEQGDSAMYLCASSSRTDEQFFGPGTRLTVL.

J is TRBJ2-1 and V is TRBV9; 8 bases align to TRBD1. CDR3 length: 14 amino acids. Germline CDR1 is SGDLS and CDR2 is YYNGEE. V trimming: 6 bases; J trimming: 6 bases; junction bases outside the gene matches: 8. The CDR3: CASNEDRVGNEQFF. CDR3 coding DNA: TGTGCCAGCAACGAGGACAGGGTTGGCAATGAGCAGTTCTTC.

This chain uses TRBV19 with TRBJ1-2; D possibly corresponds to TRBD1 (5 bases). The germline V gene has CDR1 LNHDA and CDR2 SQIVND (reference sequence). The CDR3 runs 15 residues. Trimming stripped 5 bases from V and 3 bases from J, with 16 bases between. The CDR3 loop is CASSSKGRAYYGYTF. CDR3 coding DNA: TGTGCCAGTAGTTCTAAGGGCAGGGCCTACTATGGCTACACCTTC.

The genes are TRBV4-1 and TRBJ1-5; tentatively, D is TRBD1 (5 bases). V shed 2 bases and J shed 10 bases, with 21 bases lying between them. This CDR3 contains 16 residues. Per germline, CDR1 MGHRA and CDR2 YSYEKL. CDR3 in amino acids: CASSQNIQEYGRPQHF. Written as DNA, the CDR3 is TGCGCCAGCAGCCAAAACATACAGGAATATGGTCGACCCCAGCATTTT.

The V call is TRBV7-9, the J call TRBJ2-5, with TRBD2 identical over 9 bases. CDR3 length: 16 amino acids. Per the germline V gene, CDR1 is SEHNR and CDR2 is FQNEAQ (reference sequence). V trimming: 3 bases; J trimming: 4 bases; junction bases outside the gene matches: 9. CDR3: CASSFYSGSGGETQYF. The CDR3 DNA is TGTGCCAGCAGCTTCTATAGCGGGAGCGGAGGAGAGACCCAGTACTTC.

The gene calls are TRBV7-6 and TRBJ1-3, with 7 positions matching TRBD1. Germline CDR1 and CDR2: SGHVS and FNYEAQ. V shed 4 bases, J shed 2 bases, and the junction held 8 bases outside the gene matches. The length of the CDR3 is 16 residues. The CDR3 DNA is TGTGCCAGCAGCTCAACAGGGGAGGGTACTGGAAACACCATATATTTT. Amino acid sequence: CASSSTGEGTGNTIYF.

This chain uses TRBV19 with TRBJ2-3; 12 nucleotides match TRBD2. There are 15 residues in the CDR3. V shed 4 bases and J 5 bases; nucleotides not matched to a gene: 4. Germline CDR1 reads LNHDA; CDR2 reads SQIVND (reference sequence). The CDR3 protein is CASSTLAGGLDTQYF. CDR3 in DNA: TGTGCCAGTAGTACCCTAGCGGGGGGGCTAGATACGCAGTATTTT.

The chain links TRBV28 to TRBJ2-3; 9 nucleotides line up with TRBD1. The germline V gene encodes CDR1 MDHEN and CDR2 SYDVKM. This CDR3 spans 15 amino acids. J lost 4 bases, V lost 3 bases, and 5 bases had no gene match. CDR3 nucleotides: TGTGCCAGCAGTTTGCAGGACAGGGGCTCAGATACGCAGTATTTT. It encodes CASSLQDRGSDTQYF.

This rearrangement joins TRBV12-2 to TRBJ2-7; the table names TRBD1, a call not compared with the DNA. TRBV12-2 counts as a pseudogene. The CDR3 loop spans 11 amino acids. The CDR3 DNA reads as TGTGCAAGTCGCTTCAGGTGGGAGCAGTACTTC. This codes for CASRFRWEQYF.

For this clone: The germline gene is not matched at one end of the junction; a read error may be the cause. The rearrangement uses TRBV25-1 and TRBJ2-3; tentatively, D is TRBD1 or TRBD2 (5 bases each). CDR3 size: 15 residues. Germline assignment: CDR1 MGHDK and CDR2 SYGVNS. CDR3 residues: CASSEREGRTDTQYF. The CDR3 nucleotides read TGTGCCAGCAGTGAACGCGAGGGGCGCACGGATACGCAGTATTTT.

Note on this clone: The sample holds other DNA sequences that translate to the same CDR3. The genes are TRBV4-1 and TRBJ2-7, with D possibly called TRBD1 or TRBD2 (5 bases each). The germline V gene has CDR1 MGHRA and CDR2 YSYEKL. This CDR3 is 14 amino acids long. Trimming left V 3 bases short and J 1 base short, with 10 bases between. This chain's CDR3 is CASSQGRNSYEQYF. CDR3 bases: TGCGCCAGCAGCCAGGGACGGAATTCCTACGAGCAGTACTTC.

This clone was found a few times. The chain has TRBV19 and TRBJ2-1, with D perhaps matching TRBD1 (6 bases). CDR1 LNHDA and CDR2 SQIVND come from the germline V gene (reference sequence). The CDR3 has 14 amino acids. With 6 bases removed from V and 1 base from J, the gap between germline ends came to 10 bases. The CDR3 loop reads CASRGTPSYNEQFF. For the CDR3, the DNA is TGTGCCAGTAGGGGGACACCGTCCTACAATGAGCAGTTCTTC.

This CDR3 is CASNAGDDSGANVLTF. DNA for the CDR3: TGTGCCAGCAACGCAGGTGACGACTCTGGGGCCAACGTCCTGACTTTC. The chain joins TRBV7-9 to TRBJ2-6, with D hard to call. The V gene's germline CDR1 is SEHNR and CDR2 FQNEAQ (reference sequence). The CDR3 consists of 16 residues. Trimming took off 7 bases at V and 0 bases at J, with 13 bases between the two ends.

The genes are TRBV7-9 and TRBJ2-7, with TRBD1 matching 7 bases. CDR1 and CDR2 from the germline V gene are SEHNR and FQNEAQ (reference sequence). V shed 5 bases, J shed 4 bases, and the junction held 5 bases outside the gene matches. This CDR3 is built from 13 residues. In DNA, the CDR3 is TGTGCCAGCAGCGATTCAGGGGGATACGAGCAGTACTTC. This codes for CASSDSGGYEQYF.

The V and J genes are TRBV2 and TRBJ2-7; no reliable D call. The germline CDR1 and CDR2 sequences are SNHLY and FYNNEI. Trimming removed 4 bases at V and 5 bases at J, with 6 bases between. CDR3 length: 11 residues. This CDR3 reads CASSVYDEQYF. The CDR3 DNA follows: TGTGCCAGCAGTGTATACGACGAGCAGTACTTC.

This chain joins TRBV7-9 and TRBJ1-2; D remains ambiguous. The CDR3 loop spans 12 amino acids. V gave up 5 bases and J gave up 4 bases, with 8 bases separating them. The germline V gene encodes CDR1 SEHNR and CDR2 FQNEAQ (reference sequence). The CDR3 here is CASSGGGYGYTF. The CDR3 DNA sequence: TGTGCCAGCAGCGGAGGCGGCTATGGCTACACCTTC.

V gene TRBV7-2 combines with J gene TRBJ1-5, with a possible D match to TRBD1 (5 bases). The V end was cut by 5 bases, the J end by 7 bases, with 9 bases between. This CDR3 comprises 12 residues. Per germline, CDR1 SGHTA and CDR2 FQGNSA. DNA of the CDR3: TGTGCCAGCAGCCCGGGGGGGCAGCCCCAGCATTTT. It encodes CASSPGGQPQHF.

This clone was picked up a small number of times. This chain uses TRBV20-1 with TRBJ1-1; D gene unclear. This CDR3 has 10 residues. V dropped 8 bases and J dropped 7 bases, with 11 bases sitting between them. The germline V gene encodes CDR1 DFQATT and CDR2 SNEGSKA (reference sequence). The CDR3, as DNA: TGCAGTATCTCGTCTGTTGAAGCTTTCTTT. This codes for CSISSVEAFF.

The genes are TRBV29-1 and TRBJ2-1, with 9 bases aligning to TRBD1. The V segment lost 7 bases and the J segment 7 bases; nucleotides outside the gene matches: 8. Germline V gives CDR1 SQVTM, CDR2 ANQGSEA. The CDR3 runs to 13 residues. For the CDR3, the DNA is TGCAGCGCCCTTCCGGGACAGGGTAATGAGCAGTTCTTC. Protein sequence: CSALPGQGNEQFF.

The genes are TRBV25-1 and TRBJ2-7; D not certain. With 3 bases removed from V and 3 bases from J, the gap between germline ends came to 6 bases. Per the germline V gene, CDR1 is MGHDK and CDR2 is SYGVNS. This CDR3 spans 12 amino acids. The CDR3 bases are TGTGCCAGCAGTGATTACAGCTACGAGCAGTACTTC. Translated: CASSDYSYEQYF.

The chain's CDR3 is CASSLGTRVYPNTGELFF. The CDR3 DNA reads TGTGCCAGCAGCCTCGGGACCAGGGTATATCCGAACACCGGGGAGCTGTTTTTT. The rearrangement uses TRBV27 and TRBJ2-2; D tentatively fits TRBD1 or TRBD2 (5 bases each). V was clipped by 6 bases and J by 0 bases, with 20 bases between them. CDR1 and CDR2 from the germline V gene are MNHEY and SMNVEV (reference sequence). This CDR3 spans 18 amino acids.

Here the CDR3 DNA reads TGTGCCAGCAGTTTAGGGGGGACAGGGACAAATCTGTTTTTT. Amino acid sequence: CASSLGGTGTNLFF. The chain carries TRBV27 and TRBJ1-4; TRBD1 matches 9 bases. CDR3 length: 14 amino acids. Germline V gene data show CDR1 as MNHEY and CDR2 as SMNVEV (reference sequence). Unmatched junction bases numbered 9, after V lost 2 bases and J lost 14 bases.

The chain links TRBV27 to TRBJ2-2; TRBD2 matches 11 bases. The CDR3 sequence is 15 residues long. The junction had 4 bases not matched to a gene; V was cut back by 8 bases and J by 2 bases. From germline, CDR1 is MNHEY and CDR2 SMNVEV (reference sequence). The CDR3 protein is CASGGLAANTGELFF. Written as DNA, the CDR3 is TGTGCCAGCGGGGGACTAGCGGCAAACACCGGGGAGCTGTTTTTT.

This clone was observed a handful of times. The rearrangement uses TRBV18 and TRBJ2-7; D may correspond to TRBD1 or TRBD2 (5 bases each). Germline CDR1 KGHSH, CDR2 LQKENI. V was cut by 6 bases and J by 0 bases, with 18 bases left in between. This CDR3 comprises 16 residues. The CDR3 coding sequence is TGTGCCAGCTCCCCCAGCCGTGGGGGTCTCTCCTACGAGCAGTACTTC. Residues: CASSPSRGGLSYEQYF.